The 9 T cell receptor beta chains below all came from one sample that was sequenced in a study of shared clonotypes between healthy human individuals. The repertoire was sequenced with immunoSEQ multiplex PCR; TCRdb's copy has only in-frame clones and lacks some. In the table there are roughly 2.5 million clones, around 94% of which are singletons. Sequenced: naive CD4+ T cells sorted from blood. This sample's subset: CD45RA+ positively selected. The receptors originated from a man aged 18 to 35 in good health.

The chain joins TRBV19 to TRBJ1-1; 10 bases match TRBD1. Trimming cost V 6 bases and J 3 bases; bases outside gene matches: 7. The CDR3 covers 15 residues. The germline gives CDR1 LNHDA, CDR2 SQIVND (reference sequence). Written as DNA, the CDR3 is TGTGCCAGTAGCGGACGACAGGGGGCTTACACTGAAGCTTTCTTT. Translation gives CASSGRQGAYTEAFF.

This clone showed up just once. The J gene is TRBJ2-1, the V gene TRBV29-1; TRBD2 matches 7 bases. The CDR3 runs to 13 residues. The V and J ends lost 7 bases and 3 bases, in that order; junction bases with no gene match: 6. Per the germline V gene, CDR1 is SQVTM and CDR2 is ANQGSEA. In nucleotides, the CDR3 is TGCAGCGCCGGACTAGTAATCTACAATGAGCAGTTCTTC. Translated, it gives CSAGLVIYNEQFF.

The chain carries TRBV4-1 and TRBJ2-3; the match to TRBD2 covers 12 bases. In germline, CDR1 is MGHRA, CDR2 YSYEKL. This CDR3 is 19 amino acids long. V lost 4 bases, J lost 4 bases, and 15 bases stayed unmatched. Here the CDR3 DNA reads TGCGCCAGCAGCCTTACCGGGACTAGCGGGCCCTGGGGCCCAGATACGCAGTATTTT. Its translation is CASSLTGTSGPWGPDTQYF.

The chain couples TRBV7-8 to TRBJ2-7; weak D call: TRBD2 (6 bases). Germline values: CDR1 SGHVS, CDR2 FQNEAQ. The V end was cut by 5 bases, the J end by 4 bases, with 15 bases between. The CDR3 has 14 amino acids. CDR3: CASSAGIKGYEQYF. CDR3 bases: TGTGCCAGCAGCGCGGGAATTAAAGGTTACGAGCAGTACTTC.

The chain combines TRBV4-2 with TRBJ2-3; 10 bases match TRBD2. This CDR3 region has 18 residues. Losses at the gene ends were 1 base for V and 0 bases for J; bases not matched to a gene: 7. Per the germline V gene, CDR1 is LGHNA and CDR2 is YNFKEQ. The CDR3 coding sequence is TGTGCCAGCAGCCAAGGGTCTAGCGGGGGTACCAGCACAGATACGCAGTATTTT. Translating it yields CASSQGSSGGTSTDTQYF.

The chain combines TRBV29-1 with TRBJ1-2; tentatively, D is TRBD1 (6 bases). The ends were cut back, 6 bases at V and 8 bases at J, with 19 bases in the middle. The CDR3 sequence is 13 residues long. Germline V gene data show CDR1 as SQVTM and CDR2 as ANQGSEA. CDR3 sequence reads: CSVLGHAKLGYTF. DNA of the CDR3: TGCAGCGTCCTGGGACACGCCAAGTTGGGCTACACCTTC.

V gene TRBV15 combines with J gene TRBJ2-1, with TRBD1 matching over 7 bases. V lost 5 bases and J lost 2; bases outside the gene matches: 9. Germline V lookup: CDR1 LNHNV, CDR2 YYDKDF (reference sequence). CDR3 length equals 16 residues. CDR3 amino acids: CATSSMGQTTYNEQFF. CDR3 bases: TGTGCCACCAGCTCCATGGGACAGACCACCTACAATGAGCAGTTCTTC.

The CDR3 DNA is TGTGCCAGCAGACTAACAACCTTTGGGGGGCAGGAGACCCAGTACTTC. It encodes CASRLTTFGGQETQYF. This rearrangement joins TRBV2 to TRBJ2-5; D tentatively fits TRBD1 or TRBD2 (6 bases each). The CDR3 loop spans 16 amino acids. Germline-derived CDR1 and CDR2 are SNHLY and FYNNEI. V dropped 6 bases and J dropped 5 bases, with 22 bases sitting between them.

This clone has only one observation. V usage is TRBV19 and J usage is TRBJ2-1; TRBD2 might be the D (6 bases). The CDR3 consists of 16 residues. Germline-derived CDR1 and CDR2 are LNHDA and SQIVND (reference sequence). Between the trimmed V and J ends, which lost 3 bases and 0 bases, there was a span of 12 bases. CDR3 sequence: CASSMVPGVSYNEQFF. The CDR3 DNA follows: TGTGCCAGTAGTATGGTCCCGGGGGTCTCCTACAATGAGCAGTTCTTC.